These T cell receptor beta chains were read from a single sample in a study of chemoradiotherapy in HPV16-positive cancers. The data were produced by immunoSEQ multiplex PCR, yet TCRdb's version contains in-frame clones alone and is incomplete. The sample contains about 35,000 clones, around 92% of which appear only once. The sample in question was blood, obtained from a patient who underwent chemoradiotherapy. The receptors shown here come from a human donor with HPV-associated anogenital cancer. Each CDR3 is given without its conserved first and last residue. Rows give clone size only sometimes, using once, few, many, or a class for an expanded clone.

cdr3_length j_call v_call clone_size cdr3_aa
10 TRBJ2-7 TRBV5-1 NA ASRAGVYEQY
16 TRBJ2-3 TRBV7-8 NA ASSPGRLRDNPTDTQY
11 TRBJ1-4 TRBV29-1 NA SVVSGLDEKLF
11 TRBJ2-2 TRBV5-1 NA ASSLVVSGELF
12 TRBJ1-1 TRBV11-3 NA ASSQGTTSLKAF
10 TRBJ2-7 TRBV5-1 NA ASSLQGPEQY
12 TRBJ2-7 TRBV5-1 NA ASSLAGEVYEQY
15 TRBJ1-3 TRBV15 once ATSRSHTVGPGNTIY
13 TRBJ1-1 TRBV29-1 NA SVERPGTGITEAF
11 TRBJ1-1 TRBV30 NA AWSSPGRTEAF
11 TRBJ2-3 TRBV13 NA ASSFRDRNTQY
9 TRBJ2-1 TRBV20-1 NA SATVNNEQF
7 TRBJ1-1 TRBV20-1 NA SASLEAF
12 TRBJ2-7 TRBV11-1 NA ASRNGTGTYEQY
12 TRBJ2-7 TRBV7-9 NA ASSFSGLYYEQY
13 TRBJ1-6 TRBV11-3 NA ASSLEDRAYSPLH
13 TRBJ2-5 TRBV18 NA ASSPPLAGTETQY
12 TRBJ1-6 TRBV9 NA ASSQGQSNSPLH
13 TRBJ1-1 TRBV4-3 NA ASSHLGQRNTEAF
14 TRBJ2-7 TRBV5-4 NA ASSPFDRPSSYEQY
17 TRBJ2-7 TRBV7-9 NA ASSPPTGLAGVRPYEQY
13 TRBJ2-2 TRBV27 NA ASSQQGSHTGELF
13 TRBJ1-2 TRBV19 NA ASSIMGRGNYGYT
9 TRBJ2-7 TRBV5-1 NA ASSLHDEQY